A selection of T cell receptor beta chains follows, all from one sample in a study of technical replicates of blood from a handful of donors. Clones were sequenced by immunoSEQ multiplex PCR, and TCRdb holds only the in-frame ones, with some missing. In the table there are tens of thousands of clones, more than 75% of which are singletons. The sample comprised PBMCs. The receptors derive from a human donor in good health. Some clones in this sample may be carry-over from other donors' samples. CDR3s include the opening cysteine and the closing phenylalanine or tryptophan. The order of the fields is D gene, clone size, V gene, J gene, CDR3 protein, CDR3 DNA. The D gene is left open where the match is weak. Not all rows give a size; the values are once, few, many and, for expanded clones, a class.

TRBD1,once,TRBV7-3,TRBJ2-1,CASSVGQGSYNEQFF,TGTGCCAGCAGCGTGGGACAGGGGTCCTACAATGAGCAGTTCTTC
.,once,TRBV10-3,TRBJ1-2,CAISEGGYGYTF,TGTGCCATCAGTGAAGGGGGCTATGGCTACACCTTC
.,.,TRBV4-2,TRBJ2-5,CASSQDTSLKQETQYF,TGTGCCAGCAGCCAAGATACTAGCCTTAAACAAGAGACCCAGTACTTC
.,.,TRBV29-1,TRBJ1-1,CSVARDYAGAFF,TGCAGCGTTGCGCGCGACTACGCTGGAGCTTTCTTT
TRBD1,.,TRBV6-5,TRBJ2-7,CASSYSEDRTYEQYF,TGTGCCAGCAGTTACTCCGAGGACAGGACCTACGAGCAGTACTTC
.,.,TRBV10-3,TRBJ2-7,CATKGQGTYEQYF,TGTGCCACAAAGGGCCAGGGAACCTACGAGCAGTACTTC
TRBD1,.,TRBV12-5,TRBJ2-7,CASGLRLTGGTYEQYF,TGTGCTAGTGGTCTAAGACTTACAGGGGGGACTTACGAGCAGTACTTC
TRBD1,.,TRBV9,TRBJ2-5,CASSAAGQGFHETQYF,TGTGCCAGCAGCGCTGCGGGACAGGGGTTCCATGAGACCCAGTACTTC
.,.,TRBV7-6,TRBJ1-5,CASSLAADQPQHF,TGTGCCAGCAGCTTAGCGGCAGATCAGCCCCAGCATTTT
TRBD1,.,TRBV7-8,TRBJ1-2,CASSYETGNLGNGYTF,TGTGCCAGCAGCTATGAGACAGGGAACTTGGGGAATGGCTACACCTTC
.,.,TRBV18,TRBJ2-1,CASSPDGQLYNEQFF,TGTGCCAGCTCACCGGACGGACAGCTTTACAATGAGCAGTTCTTC